This TCR beta chain was captured in a study of vaccination effects on CD4 cells after COVID-19. About this clone: Its antigen remains unidentified.

Notes on the study in general: Healthy vaccine recipients' vaccine-induced clones were almost all SARS-CoV-2 mono-reactive. Clones from infection and from vaccination both contracted markedly late after vaccination.

Assay: immunoSEQ multiplex PCR; the TCRdb copy retains only in-frame clones and omits some. The data contain about 20,000 clones, roughly 72% of them seen just once; the ten biggest clones take up 9.5% to 13%. Within the ViraFEST assay, antigen-specific CD4+ T cells underwent expansion with viral peptide pools prior to sequencing. Scientists isolated CD4+ T cells after an approximately 10-day culture period ended. Participants completed two doses of the BNT162b2 or mRNA-1273 vaccine. PBMC cultures contained some 2.1 million cells per well, approximately 10 IU/ml IL-2 and 10 ug/ml peptides. The material was CD4+ T cells from PBMCs cultured with HCoV-NL63 spike peptides, obtained after COVID-19 vaccination. This clonotype was sampled from a human donor who received a COVID-19 vaccine.

CDR3 residues: CASISGQGPYNEQFF. Written as DNA, the CDR3 is TGTGCCAGCATTTCAGGACAGGGGCCCTACAATGAGCAGTTCTTC. The chain links TRBV27 to TRBJ2-1, with TRBD1 identical over 9 bases. The CDR3 is 15 residues long. Germline V gene data show CDR1 as MNHEY and CDR2 as SMNVEV (reference sequence). The V and J ends lost 7 bases and 2 bases, in that order; junction bases with no gene match: 6.